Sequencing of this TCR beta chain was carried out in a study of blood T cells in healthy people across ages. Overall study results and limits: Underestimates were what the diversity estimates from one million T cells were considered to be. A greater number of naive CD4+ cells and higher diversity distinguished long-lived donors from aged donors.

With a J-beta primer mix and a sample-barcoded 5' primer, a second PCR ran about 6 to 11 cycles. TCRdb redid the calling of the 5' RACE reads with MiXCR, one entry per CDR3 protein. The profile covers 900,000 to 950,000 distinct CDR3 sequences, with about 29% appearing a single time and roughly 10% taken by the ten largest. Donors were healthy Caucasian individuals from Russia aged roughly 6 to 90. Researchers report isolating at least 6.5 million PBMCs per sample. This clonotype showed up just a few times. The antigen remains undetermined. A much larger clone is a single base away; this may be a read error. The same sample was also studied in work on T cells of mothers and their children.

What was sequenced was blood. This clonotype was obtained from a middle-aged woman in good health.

The CDR3 loop is CASSAAGGEGTEAFF. The CDR3 DNA sequence: TGTGCCAGCAGTGCTGCAGGGGGGGAGGGCACTGAAGCTTTCTTT. The V call is TRBV12-3 or TRBV12-4, the J call TRBJ1-1; TRBD1 matches at 7 bases. The V gene end was trimmed by 5 bases and the J gene end by 4 bases; junction bases not matched to a gene: 10. The CDR3 contains 15 residues.